These T cell receptor beta chains were read from a single sample in a study of cytomegalovirus exposure and HLA in healthy donors. The table came from immunoSEQ multiplex PCR; TCRdb's copy has only in-frame clones and leaves some out. Seen here are 200,000 to 250,000 clones, about 83% observed once, and the top ten hold over 1%. The sample consisted of PBMCs. The source of these receptors is a human donor in good health. The conserved cysteine and the conserved F or W are not part of the CDR3 here. The D gene is left open where the match is weak. Size tells how often a clone was seen (once, few, many) or the class of an expanded clone, and some rows leave it out.

d_gene: TRBD1; v_gene: TRBV2; abundance: NA; j_gene: TRBJ2-7; CDR3aa: ASSQDRGYEQY
d_gene: TRBD2; v_gene: TRBV10-3; abundance: NA; j_gene: TRBJ2-5; CDR3aa: AIGLAPTPGTQY
d_gene: NA; v_gene: TRBV4-1; abundance: NA; j_gene: TRBJ1-2; CDR3aa: ASSQRTAGGYGYT
d_gene: TRBD2; v_gene: TRBV6-1; abundance: NA; j_gene: TRBJ2-1; CDR3aa: ATISGRNNEQF
d_gene: NA; v_gene: TRBV6-4; abundance: NA; j_gene: TRBJ1-2; CDR3aa: ASSGSQGRFSNYGYT
d_gene: TRBD1; v_gene: TRBV28; abundance: NA; j_gene: TRBJ1-1; CDR3aa: ASSFGTGGENTEAF
d_gene: TRBD1; v_gene: TRBV4-3; abundance: few; j_gene: TRBJ2-7; CDR3aa: ASSQDSSGQGDYEQY
d_gene: NA; v_gene: TRBV7-7; abundance: once; j_gene: TRBJ2-1; CDR3aa: ASSLGQASYNEQF
d_gene: NA; v_gene: TRBV7-9; abundance: NA; j_gene: TRBJ2-7; CDR3aa: ASSLTPMDSYEQY
d_gene: TRBD2; v_gene: TRBV5-1; abundance: few; j_gene: TRBJ2-7; CDR3aa: ASSFSSVFGGRKGEQY